This T cell receptor beta chain was recorded in a study of Ad26.COV2.S vaccination and SARS-CoV-2 variants. The germline gives CDR1 MNHEY, CDR2 SMNVEV (reference sequence). Between the trimmed V and J ends, which lost 3 bases and 3 bases, there was a span of 12 bases. The length of the CDR3 is 14 residues. TCRdb's copy holds only in-frame clones and misses some; the assay was immunoSEQ multiplex PCR. The sample holds hundreds of thousands of clones, 89% seen once. The treatment here: some 20 received Ad26.COV2.S at low or high dose, single or two shots; roughly 5 received placebo; per-sample allocation not given. Day 63 following the first vaccine or placebo injection was when the samples were taken.

V and J are TRBV27 and TRBJ2-7; D perhaps matches TRBD1 (6 bases). This clonotype originated in a person between 18 and 60 years old who received the Ad26.COV2.S COVID-19 vaccine or a placebo. The sample was peripheral blood, taken in a trial of Ad26.COV2.S vaccine versus placebo. The CDR3 sequence: CASSLARGFYEQYF. The CDR3 region has the DNA TGTGCCAGCAGTTTGGCCAGGGGCTTCTACGAGCAGTACTTC.